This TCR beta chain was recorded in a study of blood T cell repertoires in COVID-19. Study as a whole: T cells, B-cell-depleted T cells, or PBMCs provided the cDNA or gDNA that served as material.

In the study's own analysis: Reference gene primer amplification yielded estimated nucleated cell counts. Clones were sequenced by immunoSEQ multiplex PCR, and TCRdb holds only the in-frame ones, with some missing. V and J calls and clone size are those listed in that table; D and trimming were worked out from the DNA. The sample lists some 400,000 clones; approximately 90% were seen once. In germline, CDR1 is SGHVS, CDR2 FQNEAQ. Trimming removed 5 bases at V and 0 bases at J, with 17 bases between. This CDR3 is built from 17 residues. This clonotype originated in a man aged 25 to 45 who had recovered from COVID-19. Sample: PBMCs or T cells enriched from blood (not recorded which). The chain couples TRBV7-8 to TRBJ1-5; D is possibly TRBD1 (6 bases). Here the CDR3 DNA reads TGTGCCAGCAGCCCCGGGACATCAGTCGATAGCAATCAGCCCCAGCATTTT. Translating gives CASSPGTSVDSNQPQHF.